This TCR beta chain was recovered during a study of T-cell memory formation after mild COVID-19. Overall study context: TCR clusters were mostly confined to one donor each. Findings of the study overall: There were some responding clones in pre-infection memory, which suggested that cross-reactive memory had joined.

A note on this clonotype: Its antigen is unidentified.

MiXCR, run by TCRdb on the 5' RACE reads, gives a single entry per CDR3 protein. The table includes 560,000 or so distinct CDR3 sequences, 15% to 20% detected once. The CDR3 covers 17 residues. V dropped 4 bases and J dropped 1; count of bases not matched to a gene: 11. The chain has TRBV23-1 and TRBJ2-3, with 7 bases identical to TRBD1. TRBV23-1 is filed as an ORF, its function uncertain. The sample comprised PBMCs or a T cell subset sorted from them (not recorded which). This receptor was taken from an adult woman who had mild COVID-19 (a few samples of this study predate the infection). Cell type and time point are not known. CDR3 sequence reads: CASSLPDRVGCTDTQYF. The DNA of the CDR3 is TGCGCCAGCAGTCTTCCAGACAGGGTCGGATGCACAGATACGCAGTATTTT.